These T cell receptor beta chains were read from a single sample in a study of blood T cells in healthy people across ages. TCRdb redid the calling of the 5' RACE reads with MiXCR, one entry per CDR3 protein. The sample lists about 290,000 distinct CDR3 sequences, roughly 27% occurring once. Material for sequencing was blood. The receptor set was obtained from a woman in her 70s in good health. The CDR3 runs from the conserved cysteine through the conserved F or W. Fields, in order: clone size, D gene, V gene, J gene, CDR3 DNA, CDR3 protein. The D gene is left open where the match is weak. Clone sizes are given selectively: once, few, many, or a class where the clone is expanded.

.	TRBD1	TRBV29-1	TRBJ1-2	TGCAGCGTTAGCACAGGGGGAAGGAGCTATGGCTACACCTTC	CSVSTGGRSYGYTF
few	.	TRBV27	TRBJ2-6	TGTGCCAGCAGTTTAGCCCCCGACACTTACTCTGGGGCCAACGTCCTGACTTTC	CASSLAPDTYSGANVLTF
.	.	TRBV25-1	TRBJ2-3	TGTGCCAGCAGTGAATGGGGTAGCACAGATACGCAGTATTTT	CASSEWGSTDTQYF
.	TRBD1	TRBV29-1	TRBJ1-2	TGCAGCGTTGAAGCCGACAGGGGGGAGAATGGCTACACCTTC	CSVEADRGENGYTF
.	.	TRBV28	TRBJ2-5	TGTGCCAGCAGTTTATCCCGAAGGCAGAAAGAGACCCAGTACTTC	CASSLSRRQKETQYF
many	.	TRBV20-1	TRBJ2-7	TGCAGTGCTAGCGCGGTGATAGGACAGAGAAACGAGCAGTACTTC	CSASAVIGQRNEQYF
few	TRBD2	TRBV7-6	TRBJ2-7	TGTGCCAGCAGCTTAGGGGGGGGAGGCTTCTACGAGCAGTACTTC	CASSLGGGGFYEQYF
.	.	TRBV6-6	TRBJ2-1	TGTGCCAGCACCGACGACCTTGAGCAGTTCTTC	CASTDDLEQFF
.	.	TRBV23-1	TRBJ2-5	TGCGCCAGCAGCCATAGGCGGCAGTCTCGGGGGGAGACCCAGTACTTC	CASSHRRQSRGETQYF
few	.	TRBV9	TRBJ2-7	TGTGCCAGCAGCGCATCGCAGGGCCACGAGCAGTACTTC	CASSASQGHEQYF
.	.	TRBV4-3	TRBJ1-2	TGCGCCAGCAGCCAAGATATCTCGGAACACTATGGCTACACCTTC	CASSQDISEHYGYTF
.	.	TRBV29-1	TRBJ2-3	TGCAGCGTTGAACGGGGCACAGATACGCAGTATTTT	CSVERGTDTQYF
.	.	TRBV24-1	TRBJ2-7	TGTGCCACCGGAGAAGGGGGGCGCTACGAGCAGTACTTC	CATGEGGRYEQYF
.	.	TRBV9	TRBJ2-5	TGTGCCAGCACCCCGCAGGGGACCCGAGAGACCCAGTACTTC	CASTPQGTRETQYF
.	.	TRBV27	TRBJ2-4	TGTGCCAGCAGTTTATTCGGGATAGATTTAGCCAAAAACATTCAGTACTTC	CASSLFGIDLAKNIQYF
.	TRBD1	TRBV3-1	TRBJ2-1	TGTGCCAGCAGCCAAGGAGACAGGGGAGATGAGCAGTTCTTC	CASSQGDRGDEQFF
few	TRBD1	TRBV7-2	TRBJ2-7	TGTGCCAGCACCCACAGGGGGCAATACGAGCAGTACTTC	CASTHRGQYEQYF
.	.	TRBV7-2	TRBJ1-1	TGTGCCAGCAGCTTACCTCTAGTAATGAACACTGAAGCTTTCTTT	CASSLPLVMNTEAFF
few	.	TRBV5-1	TRBJ1-2	TGCGCCAGCAGCTTGGCCGTAGGTTATGGCTACACCTTC	CASSLAVGYGYTF
.	.	TRBV6-2/TRBV6-3	TRBJ1-1	TGTGCCAGCAGTCCCTTGACTGGGAACACTGAAGCTTTCTTT	CASSPLTGNTEAFF
.	TRBD1	TRBV6-1	TRBJ1-1	TGTGCCAGCAGTGAAGGACAGGGCGAGACTGAAGCTTTCTTT	CASSEGQGETEAFF
few	.	TRBV7-9	TRBJ2-3	TGTGCCAGCAGCTCCCCAGACACGTGGACCGCCCCGGACGGGCAGTATTTT	CASSSPDTWTAPDGQYF
many	.	TRBV10-3	TRBJ2-7	TGTGCCATCAGTGAGTCATGGGCCAGTACCTACGAGCAGTACTTC	CAISESWASTYEQYF
.	.	TRBV27	TRBJ1-5	TGTGCCAGCAGTTTAAGTAGGCCTCCTCAGCCCCAGCATTTT	CASSLSRPPQPQHF
.	TRBD2	TRBV2	TRBJ2-5	TGTGCCAGCAGCTCTAGCGGGGCAGGGACCCAGTACTTC	CASSSSGAGTQYF
.	.	TRBV19	TRBJ1-4	TGTGCCAGTAGTGAAGGGGGATTCGCCACTAATGAAAAACTGTTTTTT	CASSEGGFATNEKLFF
.	.	TRBV10-3	TRBJ2-5	TGTGCCATCAGTGACGGTAACCAAGAGACCCAGTACTTC	CAISDGNQETQYF
.	TRBD2	TRBV20-1	TRBJ2-1	TGCAGTGCTAGAGATTCAGCGGGAGTTATCAATGAGCAGTTCTTC	CSARDSAGVINEQFF
.	TRBD2	TRBV5-1	TRBJ2-3	TGCGCCAGCAGCATCACTAGCGGACCTAGCACAGATACGCAGTATTTT	CASSITSGPSTDTQYF
.	.	TRBV29-1	TRBJ2-4	TGCAGCGTTGCCCCTGCGGGAAGAAACATTCAGTACTTC	CSVAPAGRNIQYF
many	.	TRBV20-1	TRBJ2-5	TGCAGTGCGGAGATCAATAATCAACAAAGCCAAGAGACCCAGTACTTC	CSAEINNQQSQETQYF
.	.	TRBV4-1	TRBJ2-1	TGCGCCAGCAGCCAACGCGCCAGGGAAGGGGCTGGCACCTACAATGAGCAGTTCTTC	CASSQRAREGAGTYNEQFF
.	.	TRBV20-1	TRBJ2-1	TGCAGTGCTAGTCGGGGATCCTACAATGAGCAGTTCTTC	CSASRGSYNEQFF
few	.	TRBV29-1	TRBJ1-2	TGCAGCGGCCTTTTTCCTTTGCCCGACTATGGCTACACCTTC	CSGLFPLPDYGYTF
.	.	TRBV7-9	TRBJ2-1	TGTGCCACCGATCGGAGTGAGCAGTTCTTC	CATDRSEQFF
.	.	TRBV4-2	TRBJ1-4	TGTGCCAGCAGCGCGTCAGGGACGTTTAATGAAAAACTGTTTTTT	CASSASGTFNEKLFF
.	.	TRBV24-1	TRBJ2-1	TGTGCCACCAGTGATGAGGGGTATAAGAACAATGAGCAGTTCTTC	CATSDEGYKNNEQFF
.	TRBD1	TRBV5-4	TRBJ1-2	TGTGCCAGCAGCTCATGGGACAGGGGGTTTTATGGCTACACCTTC	CASSSWDRGFYGYTF
.	.	TRBV18	TRBJ2-7	TGTGCCAGCTCCCCAGGTACAGTTCTCTTCTACGAGCAGTACTTC	CASSPGTVLFYEQYF
few	TRBD2	TRBV6-5	TRBJ2-5	TGTGCCAGCAGTTACTCGATGTCTAGCGGGAGTTCGGGAGAGACCCAGTACTTC	CASSYSMSSGSSGETQYF
few	TRBD1	TRBV6-1	TRBJ2-2	TGTGCCAGCAGCCGCAGACAGGGGGGAACCGGGGAGCTGTTTTTT	CASSRRQGGTGELFF
once	.	TRBV20-1	TRBJ2-1	TGCAGTGCTATCGGGCTAGCCAATGAGCAGTTCTTC	CSAIGLANEQFF
many	.	TRBV6-6	TRBJ2-4	TGTGCCAGCAGTTACGAAGGGAGAAACATTCAGTACTTC	CASSYEGRNIQYF
few	.	TRBV4-2	TRBJ1-6	TGTGCCAGCAGCCAAGAAATAGGAGCCCTCTTTCCCCTCCACTTT	CASSQEIGALFPLHF
few	.	TRBV20-1	TRBJ2-5	TGCAGTGCTGCCAGGGTCCAAGAGACCCAGTACTTC	CSAARVQETQYF
.	TRBD1	TRBV28	TRBJ2-1	TGTGCCAGCACCGGGGACAGGGCTTCATACAATGGGCAGTTCTTC	CASTGDRASYNGQFF
few	.	TRBV28	TRBJ1-2	TGTGCCAGCAGCCCCCAGACAGCTCTATATGGCTACACCTTC	CASSPQTALYGYTF
.	.	TRBV5-5	TRBJ1-3	TGTGCCAGCAGCCAGACGGGCTCTGGAAACACCATATATTTT	CASSQTGSGNTIYF
.	TRBD2	TRBV6-4	TRBJ2-3	TGTGCCAGCAGTGACTCGGGACTAGTGGGACATAGCACAGATACGCAGTATTTT	CASSDSGLVGHSTDTQYF
.	TRBD1	TRBV6-2/TRBV6-3	TRBJ1-1	TGTGCCAGCACTCAGGACAGGTTATACATGAACACTGAAGCTTTCTTT	CASTQDRLYMNTEAFF
few	TRBD1	TRBV18	TRBJ2-2	TGTGCCAGCTCAAAGACAGGGGCGAACACCGGGGAGCTGTTTTTT	CASSKTGANTGELFF
few	TRBD1	TRBV18	TRBJ1-4	TGTGCCAGCTCTCGGGACAGGGGTTCGCCTAATGAAAAACTGTTTTTT	CASSRDRGSPNEKLFF
few	.	TRBV7-6	TRBJ2-7	TGTGCCAGCAGCGCTTTGGCCAGGGTCGAGCAGTACTTC	CASSALARVEQYF
many	.	TRBV5-1	TRBJ1-2	TGCGCCAGCAAGCCGGACGATAACTATGGCTACACCTTC	CASKPDDNYGYTF
.	.	TRBV6-2/TRBV6-3	TRBJ2-5	TGTGCCAGCAGACCATCAGGGTTCCAAGAGACCCAGTACTTC	CASRPSGFQETQYF
few	.	TRBV20-1	TRBJ1-2	TGCAGTGCCTTGCGACAGCATGGCTACACCTTC	CSALRQHGYTF
few	TRBD1	TRBV7-9	TRBJ2-3	TGTGCCAGCAGATCTCGACAGGGACCGCACACAGATACGCAGTATTTT	CASRSRQGPHTDTQYF
.	.	TRBV29-1	TRBJ2-1	TGCAGCGTTGAAGCGTATAGCTACAATGAGCAGTTCTTC	CSVEAYSYNEQFF